This T cell receptor (beta chain) derives from a study of blood T cell repertoires in COVID-19. Study overall: Samples came from the United States, Italy and Spain, spanning acute and convalescent COVID-19. PBMCs, B-cell-depleted T cells, or T cells provided the cDNA or gDNA that made up the material.

Data came from immunoSEQ multiplex PCR; TCRdb stores just in-frame clones and leaves some out. The sample lists under 300,000 clones, 79% occurring once. CDR1 MDHEN and CDR2 SYDVKM come from the germline V gene. This CDR3 has 15 amino acids. V lost 5 bases and J lost 8; bases outside the gene matches: 7. Sequencing used peripheral blood. This chain connects TRBV28 to TRBJ1-6; TRBD1 matches at 9 bases. The clonotype was recovered from a woman aged 35 to 49 with active or convalescent COVID-19. The chain's CDR3 is CASSLGTGWHSPLHF. The CDR3 coding sequence is TGTGCCAGCAGTCTCGGGACAGGGTGGCATTCACCCCTCCACTTT. Complete variable domain (other parts from reference TRBV28 and TRBJ1-6): DVKVTQSSRYLVKRTGEKVFLECVQDMDHENMFWYRQDPGLGLRLIYFSYDVKMKEKGDIPEGYSVSREKKERFSLILESASTNQTSMYLCASSLGTGWHSPLHFGNGTRLTVT.